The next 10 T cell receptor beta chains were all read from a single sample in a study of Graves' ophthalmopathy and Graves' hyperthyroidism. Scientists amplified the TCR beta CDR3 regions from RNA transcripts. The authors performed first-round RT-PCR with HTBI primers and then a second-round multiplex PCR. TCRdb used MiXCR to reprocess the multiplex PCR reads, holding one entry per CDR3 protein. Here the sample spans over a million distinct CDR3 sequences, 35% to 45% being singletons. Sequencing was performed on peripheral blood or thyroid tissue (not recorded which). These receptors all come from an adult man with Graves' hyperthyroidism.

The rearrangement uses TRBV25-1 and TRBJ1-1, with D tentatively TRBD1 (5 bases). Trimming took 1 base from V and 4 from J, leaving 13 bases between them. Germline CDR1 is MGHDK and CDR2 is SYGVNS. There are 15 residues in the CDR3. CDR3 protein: CASSEWAGYGTEAFF. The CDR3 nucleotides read TGTGCCAGCAGTGAATGGGCAGGGTACGGCACTGAAGCTTTCTTT. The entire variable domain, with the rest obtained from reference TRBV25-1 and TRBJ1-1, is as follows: EADIYQTPRYLVIGTGKKITLECSQTMGHDKMYWYQQDPGMELHLIHYSYGVNSTEKGDLSSESTVSRIRTEHFPLTLESARPSHTSQYLCASSEWAGYGTEAFFGQGTRLTVV.

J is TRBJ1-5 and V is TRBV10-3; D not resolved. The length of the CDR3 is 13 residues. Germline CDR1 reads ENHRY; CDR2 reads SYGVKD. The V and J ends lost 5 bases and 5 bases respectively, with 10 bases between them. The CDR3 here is CAISQDEYQPQHF. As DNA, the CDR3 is TGTGCCATCAGTCAAGACGAGTATCAGCCCCAGCATTTT.

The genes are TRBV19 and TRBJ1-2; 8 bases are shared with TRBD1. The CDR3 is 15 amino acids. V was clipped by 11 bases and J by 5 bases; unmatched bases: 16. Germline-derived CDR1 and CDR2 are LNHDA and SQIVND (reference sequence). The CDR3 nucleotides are TGTGCCCCCCCCTCCAGGGGGCGGGAATCGTATGGCTACACCTTC. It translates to CAPPSRGRESYGYTF. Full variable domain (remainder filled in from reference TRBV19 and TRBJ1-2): DGGITQSPKYLFRKEGQNVTLSCEQNLNHDAMYWYRQDPGQGLRLIYYSQIVNDFQKGDIAEGYSVSREKKESFPLTVTSAQKNPTAFYLCAPPSRGRESYGYTFGSGTRLTVV.

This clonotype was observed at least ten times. As DNA, the CDR3 is TGTGCCAGCAGCAGGAGTTCGGAGTCCAATCAGCCCCAGCATTTT. Protein product: CASSRSSESNQPQHF. The chain links TRBV13 to TRBJ1-5, with D unclear. Per the germline V gene, CDR1 is PRHDT and CDR2 is FYEKMQ (reference sequence). Trimming took off 5 bases at V and 3 bases at J, with 14 bases between the two ends. CDR3 length: 15 amino acids.

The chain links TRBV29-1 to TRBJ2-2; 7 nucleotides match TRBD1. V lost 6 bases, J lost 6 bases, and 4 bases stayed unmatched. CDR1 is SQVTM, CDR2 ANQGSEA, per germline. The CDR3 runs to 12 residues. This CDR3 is CSVYTGAGELFF. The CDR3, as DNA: TGCAGCGTCTATACAGGGGCCGGGGAGCTGTTTTTT.

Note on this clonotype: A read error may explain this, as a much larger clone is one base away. The CDR3 nucleotides read TGTGCCAGCAGCCAGCGGGAGTCGGCCGAGTCCCAGTACTTC. Encoded protein: CASSQRESAESQYF. This chain joins TRBV4-2 and TRBJ2-5; 7 bases align to TRBD2. J gave up 9 bases and V 3 bases, and 10 bases lay outside the gene matches. Germline CDR1 LGHNA, CDR2 YNFKEQ. The CDR3 runs 14 residues.

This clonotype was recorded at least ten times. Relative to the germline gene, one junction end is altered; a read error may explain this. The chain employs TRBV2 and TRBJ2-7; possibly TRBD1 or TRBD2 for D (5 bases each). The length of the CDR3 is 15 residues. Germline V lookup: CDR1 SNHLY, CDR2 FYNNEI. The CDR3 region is CASREGTASSYEQYF. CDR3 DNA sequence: TGTGCCAGCAGGGAAGGGACGGCCAGCTCCTACGAGCAGTACTTC.

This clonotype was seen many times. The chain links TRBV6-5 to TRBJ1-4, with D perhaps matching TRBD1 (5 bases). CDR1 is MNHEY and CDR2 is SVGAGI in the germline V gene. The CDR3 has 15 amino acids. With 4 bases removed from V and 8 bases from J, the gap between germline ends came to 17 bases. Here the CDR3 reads CASSFSAGFGEKLFF. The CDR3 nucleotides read TGTGCCAGCAGTTTCTCAGCAGGGTTCGGCGAAAAACTGTTTTTT.

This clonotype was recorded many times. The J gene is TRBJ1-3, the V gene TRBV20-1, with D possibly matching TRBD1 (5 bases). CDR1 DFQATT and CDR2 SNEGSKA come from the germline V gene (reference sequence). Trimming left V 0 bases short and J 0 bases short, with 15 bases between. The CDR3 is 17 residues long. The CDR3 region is CSARDPRGLASGNTIYF. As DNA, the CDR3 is TGCAGTGCTAGAGATCCCCGGGGACTAGCCTCTGGAAACACCATATATTTT.

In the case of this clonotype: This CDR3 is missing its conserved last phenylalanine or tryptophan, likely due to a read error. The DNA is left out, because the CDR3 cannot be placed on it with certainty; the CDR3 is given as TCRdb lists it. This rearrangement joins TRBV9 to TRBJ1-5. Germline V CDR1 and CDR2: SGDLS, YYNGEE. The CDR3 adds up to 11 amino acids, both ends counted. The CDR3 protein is CASSGVTDEHL.